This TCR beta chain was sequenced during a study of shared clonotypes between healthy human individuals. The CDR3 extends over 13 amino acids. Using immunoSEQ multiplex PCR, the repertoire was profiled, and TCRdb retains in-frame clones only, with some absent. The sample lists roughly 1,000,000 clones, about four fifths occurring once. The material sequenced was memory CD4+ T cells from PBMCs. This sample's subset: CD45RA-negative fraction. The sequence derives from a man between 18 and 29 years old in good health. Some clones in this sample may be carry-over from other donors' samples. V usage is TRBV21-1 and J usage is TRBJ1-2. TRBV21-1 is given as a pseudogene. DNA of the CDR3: TGTGCCAAAAAGCGCGGGGTTCGGGTTGGCTACACCTTC. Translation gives CAKKRGVRVGYTF.